This T cell receptor beta chain was found in a study of PD-L1 blockade in urothelial cancer (dated by TCRdb to 2016 to 2017). For the wider study: All patients started therapy in about 2014 and received atezolizumab 1,200 mg intravenously every 3 weeks. About 85% of the roughly 29 patients were identified as males with urothelial cancer of bladder origin, and a prior smoking history was reported by 18 of 29 patients. An ECOG performance status of 0 or 1 was recorded for the patients, and 0 to 3 prior chemotherapy regimens had been received by the patients. Blood samples were analyzed at 3 weeks after treatment start (second dose) and at 6 weeks after treatment start. Blood samples gave a median of roughly 150,000 T cells and 80,000 to 95,000 unique TCRs, with a median clonality of around 0.08. The study was an exploratory multi-omic analysis of somatic, immune and clinical correlates of response to PD-L1 blockade with atezolizumab in urothelial cancer. Pretreatment tumor samples, along with matched peripheral blood collected serially before and after atezolizumab treatment, underwent TCR sequencing. Durable clinical benefit was defined as progression-free survival longer than 6 months, and TCR features were also tested against progression-free and overall survival. In the same patients who had TCR sequencing, pretreatment tumors also underwent whole exome sequencing and RNA sequencing. Durable clinical benefit was achieved by nine patients but not by the remaining 20. Pretreatment blood TCR-seq was available for under 35 patients, at least one posttreatment blood collection was obtained for approximately 24 patients, and tumor TCR-seq was available for approximately 24 patients. The full study reports these points: At 3 weeks after the start of treatment, tumor-associated TCR clones in peripheral blood had expanded more in patients with durable benefit (n ≈ 22, p = 0.022). A pretreatment peripheral blood TCR clonality below the median was linked to improved progression-free and overall survival. Because of the small sample size (n ≈ 31) and the many exploratory analyses performed, the results are intended to be regarded as hypothesis-generating.

In light of the paper, this sample's time point label describes: pretreatment peripheral blood. The cohort included 25 to 30 patients with locally advanced or metastatic urothelial carcinoma who were treated at Memorial Sloan Kettering on a trial protocol. Peripheral blood mononuclear cells were collected pretreatment and during treatment, with between 1 and 8 total time points per patient. The Qiagen DNeasy Blood extraction kit was used to purify genomic DNA from total PBMCs and from tumor samples. Collected pretreatment and during treatment, PBMCs were isolated and stored as previously described. Synthetic TCR analog templates were spiked into each PCR to estimate absolute template abundance from read counts. Using the immunoSEQ assay, TCRbeta CDR3 regions were amplified from genomic DNA with bias-controlled V and J gene primers. Rearranged TCRbeta segments were sequenced at approximately 20X coverage. The study's own analysis went as follows. Sequencing errors were corrected by clustering, and CDR3s were annotated against IMGT so that V, D and J genes could be assigned. Only productive TCRbeta rearrangements were used in downstream analyses, excluding out-of-frame or stop-codon sequences. Clonality was computed as one minus Shannon entropy normalized by the log of the number of unique productive sequences. Fisher's exact test with Benjamini-Hochberg correction, using a cutoff of adjusted p below 0.01, was how clones that differed between time points or between blood and tumor were identified. TCRdb retrieved this table from immuneACCESS and kept in-frame rearrangements only. Not all clones are present; in checked studies, unresolved V genes account for under half, and no reason is known for the remainder. V and J calls and clone size are as listed in that table; D and trimming were resolved from the DNA. The sample includes about 85,000 clones, with more than 75% observed a single time. Approximately 15% of the sample goes to the ten largest clones.

This clone has a handful of counts. Its antigen remains unidentified. Base qualities are missing; no much larger clone stands one base away. The source of this sequence is a man in his 60s with urothelial cancer. Here the sequenced sample was PBMCs, taken around atezolizumab (anti-PD-L1) treatment.

The CDR3 reads CASSSSDRGSSPLHF. At the DNA level, the sequence is TGTGCCAGCAGTAGCTCGGACAGGGGGTCCTCACCCCTCCACTTT. The chain is assembled from TRBV27 and TRBJ1-6, with 10 bases matching TRBD1. Including cysteine and phenylalanine, the CDR3 has 15 amino acids. Only the CDR3 DNA is retained, 45 bases long and in frame from the first base. According to the germline V gene (reference sequence), CDR1 reads MNHEY and CDR2 reads SMNVEV. The V end gives up 5 bases and the J end 10 bases, leaving 8 bases in the junction not matched to a gene.